A selection of T cell receptor beta chains follows, all from one sample in a study of neurological immune-mediated disorders. Each CDR3 protein is one row after TCRdb ran MiXCR on the 5' RACE reads. Of about 25,000 distinct CDR3 sequences in the sample, over 5% were seen once. Sequencing was carried out using PBMCs. These TCRs come from a woman aged 35 to 49 in good health. Both conserved end residues are part of each CDR3. A D gene is named only where the DNA matches it firmly. The size field is filled for only some rows; it gives once, few, many or a size class.

CDR3 protein: CASSLQDREGETQYF; CDR3 DNA: TGCGCCAGCAGCTTACAGGACAGGGAGGGAGAGACCCAGTACTTC; J gene: TRBJ2-5; V gene: TRBV5-1; clone size: many; D gene: NA
CDR3 protein: CAISGGRGRNAEAFF; CDR3 DNA: TGTGCCATCAGTGGAGGTAGGGGGAGAAACGCTGAAGCTTTCTTT; J gene: TRBJ1-1; V gene: TRBV10-3; clone size: many; D gene: NA
CDR3 protein: CSARILRTSGQETQYF; CDR3 DNA: TGCAGTGCTAGAATACTGCGGACTAGCGGCCAAGAGACCCAGTACTTC; J gene: TRBJ2-5; V gene: TRBV20-1; clone size: many; D gene: TRBD2
CDR3 protein: CSASGGASGRSYNEQFF; CDR3 DNA: TGCAGTGCTTCGGGCGGTGCTAGCGGGAGGTCCTACAATGAGCAGTTCTTC; J gene: TRBJ2-1; V gene: TRBV20-1; clone size: many; D gene: TRBD2
CDR3 protein: CASRAAGVPSDTQYF; CDR3 DNA: TGTGCCAGCCGTGCTGCGGGAGTACCTTCGGATACGCAGTATTTT; J gene: TRBJ2-3; V gene: TRBV6-1; clone size: NA; D gene: TRBD2
CDR3 protein: CASSFLGADWDEQYF; CDR3 DNA: TGTGCCAGCAGTTTTCTGGGAGCTGATTGGGACGAGCAGTACTTC; J gene: TRBJ2-7; V gene: TRBV28; clone size: many; D gene: NA
CDR3 protein: CASSSTSGRAFYEQYF; CDR3 DNA: TGTGCCAGCAGCTCGACTAGCGGGAGGGCCTTTTACGAGCAGTACTTC; J gene: TRBJ2-7; V gene: TRBV7-2; clone size: many; D gene: TRBD2
CDR3 protein: CSARGLGGDEKLFF; CDR3 DNA: TGCAGTGCTAGGGGACTTGGAGGGGATGAAAAACTGTTTTTT; J gene: TRBJ1-4; V gene: TRBV20-1; clone size: many; D gene: NA
CDR3 protein: CASSIGTVYSGANVLTF; CDR3 DNA: TGTGCCAGCAGTATTGGGACAGTTTACTCTGGGGCCAACGTCCTGACTTTC; J gene: TRBJ2-6; V gene: TRBV6-5; clone size: many; D gene: TRBD1
CDR3 protein: CAIRPLAGVGEQYF; CDR3 DNA: TGTGCCATCAGGCCTCTAGCGGGAGTGGGGGAGCAGTACTTC; J gene: TRBJ2-7; V gene: TRBV10-3; clone size: many; D gene: TRBD2
CDR3 protein: CASSQDFRASGSSETQYF; CDR3 DNA: TGCGCCAGCAGCCAAGATTTTAGGGCTAGCGGGAGTAGTGAGACCCAGTACTTC; J gene: TRBJ2-5; V gene: TRBV4-3; clone size: many; D gene: TRBD2
CDR3 protein: CASSATYPGGELFF; CDR3 DNA: TGTGCCAGCAGCGCCACTTATCCGGGCGGGGAGCTGTTTTTT; J gene: TRBJ2-2; V gene: TRBV21-1; clone size: many; D gene: NA
CDR3 protein: CAIRPSLRFRDTQYF; CDR3 DNA: TGTGCCATCAGGCCTAGCCTAAGGTTTCGAGATACGCAGTATTTT; J gene: TRBJ2-3; V gene: TRBV10-3; clone size: many; D gene: NA
CDR3 protein: CATSRGQGAVNEQFF; CDR3 DNA: TGTGCCACCAGCAGAGGACAGGGGGCGGTGAATGAGCAGTTCTTC; J gene: TRBJ2-1; V gene: TRBV15; clone size: many; D gene: TRBD1
CDR3 protein: CSARQIGTSGSRSPYNEQFF; CDR3 DNA: TGCAGTGCTAGACAAATCGGGACTAGCGGGAGCCGGAGCCCCTACAATGAGCAGTTCTTC; J gene: TRBJ2-1; V gene: TRBV20-1; clone size: many; D gene: TRBD2
CDR3 protein: CSAPAGGTTDTQYF; CDR3 DNA: TGCAGTGCTCCCGCGGGAGGGACGACAGATACGCAGTATTTT; J gene: TRBJ2-3; V gene: TRBV20-1; clone size: many; D gene: TRBD2
CDR3 protein: CASSLEQAWTSGSYEQYF; CDR3 DNA: TGTGCCAGCAGCTTAGAACAAGCGTGGACTAGCGGGAGTTACGAGCAGTACTTC; J gene: TRBJ2-7; V gene: TRBV7-2; clone size: many; D gene: TRBD2
CDR3 protein: CASSLGREQFF; CDR3 DNA: TGTGCCAGCAGCTTAGGCCGGGAGCAGTTCTTC; J gene: TRBJ2-1; V gene: TRBV7-9; clone size: many; D gene: NA
CDR3 protein: CASSLLAISAKNIQYF; CDR3 DNA: TGTGCCAGCAGTTTACTAGCAATCTCTGCCAAAAACATTCAGTACTTC; J gene: TRBJ2-4; V gene: TRBV28; clone size: many; D gene: NA
CDR3 protein: CASSLFGANVLTF; CDR3 DNA: TGCGCCAGCAGCTTGTTTGGGGCCAACGTCCTGACTTTC; J gene: TRBJ2-6; V gene: TRBV5-1; clone size: many; D gene: NA
CDR3 protein: CATSPEGRNYGYTF; CDR3 DNA: TGTGCCACCAGCCCCGAGGGGAGGAACTATGGCTACACCTTC; J gene: TRBJ1-2; V gene: TRBV24-1; clone size: many; D gene: NA
CDR3 protein: CASSLVPVNRANTEAFF; CDR3 DNA: TGTGCCAGCAGCTTAGTCCCTGTTAACAGGGCGAACACTGAAGCTTTCTTT; J gene: TRBJ1-1; V gene: TRBV7-2; clone size: many; D gene: NA
CDR3 protein: CASSGPRDRRPYEQYF; CDR3 DNA: TGTGCCAGCAGTGGCCCGAGGGACAGGAGGCCCTACGAGCAGTACTTC; J gene: TRBJ2-7; V gene: TRBV12-3/TRBV12-4; clone size: medium-sized; D gene: TRBD1
CDR3 protein: CASSLDGGPIDEQFF; CDR3 DNA: TGTGCTAGCAGCTTAGACGGGGGCCCCATCGATGAGCAGTTCTTC; J gene: TRBJ2-1; V gene: TRBV7-7; clone size: many; D gene: NA
CDR3 protein: CSARSGGSEGGELFF; CDR3 DNA: TGCAGTGCTAGATCTGGCGGGAGCGAGGGCGGGGAGCTGTTTTTT; J gene: TRBJ2-2; V gene: TRBV20-1; clone size: many; D gene: TRBD2
CDR3 protein: CASLFRDRGYVLTF; CDR3 DNA: TGTGCCAGTTTATTCCGGGACAGGGGATACGTCCTGACTTTC; J gene: TRBJ2-6; V gene: TRBV6-6; clone size: many; D gene: TRBD1
CDR3 protein: CSASLGLAGGETQYF; CDR3 DNA: TGCAGTGCTAGCCTGGGACTAGCGGGAGGAGAGACCCAGTACTTC; J gene: TRBJ2-5; V gene: TRBV20-1; clone size: many; D gene: TRBD2
CDR3 protein: CASSLGGRADHEQYF; CDR3 DNA: TGTGCCAGCAGCTTGGGGGGGAGGGCCGATCACGAGCAGTACTTC; J gene: TRBJ2-7; V gene: TRBV7-2; clone size: many; D gene: TRBD2
CDR3 protein: CASSPLGTSGGQETQYF; CDR3 DNA: TGTGCCAGCTCACCGCTCGGGACTAGCGGAGGACAAGAGACCCAGTACTTC; J gene: TRBJ2-5; V gene: TRBV18; clone size: NA; D gene: TRBD2
CDR3 protein: CASSQGGTTYEQYF; CDR3 DNA: TGCGCCAGCAGCCAAGGGGGGACCACCTACGAGCAGTACTTC; J gene: TRBJ2-7; V gene: TRBV4-1; clone size: few; D gene: NA
CDR3 protein: CSAIDSAYEQYF; CDR3 DNA: TGCAGCGCTATCGACTCCGCTTACGAGCAGTACTTC; J gene: TRBJ2-7; V gene: TRBV29-1; clone size: many; D gene: NA
CDR3 protein: CAARKINYGYTF; CDR3 DNA: TGTGCCGCCCGGAAGATTAACTATGGCTACACCTTC; J gene: TRBJ1-2; V gene: TRBV6-5; clone size: many; D gene: NA
CDR3 protein: CASNALAAPNNEQFF; CDR3 DNA: TGTGCCAGCAACGCGTTAGCGGCACCTAACAATGAGCAGTTCTTC; J gene: TRBJ2-1; V gene: TRBV13; clone size: many; D gene: NA
CDR3 protein: CASSLVAEKLFF; CDR3 DNA: TGTGCCAGCAGCTTAGTGGCTGAAAAACTGTTTTTT; J gene: TRBJ1-4; V gene: TRBV7-6; clone size: NA; D gene: NA
CDR3 protein: CASTLSGGQGQKLFF; CDR3 DNA: TGTGCCAGCACCCTCAGCGGAGGACAGGGACAAAAACTGTTTTTT; J gene: TRBJ1-4; V gene: TRBV3-1; clone size: many; D gene: TRBD1
CDR3 protein: CASRGLAGGTNEQFF; CDR3 DNA: TGTGCCAGCAGGGGACTAGCGGGAGGGACGAATGAGCAGTTCTTC; J gene: TRBJ2-1; V gene: TRBV27; clone size: many; D gene: TRBD2
CDR3 protein: CASSLDGQGYQPQHF; CDR3 DNA: TGTGCCAGCAGCTTAGACGGTCAGGGCTATCAGCCCCAGCATTTT; J gene: TRBJ1-5; V gene: TRBV7-8; clone size: many; D gene: NA
CDR3 protein: CSASIFSGKSQETQYF; CDR3 DNA: TGCAGTGCTAGTATATTTAGCGGGAAAAGCCAAGAGACCCAGTACTTC; J gene: TRBJ2-5; V gene: TRBV20-1; clone size: many; D gene: TRBD2
CDR3 protein: CASSFRLAGALEQYF; CDR3 DNA: TGTGCCAGCAGCTTCCGACTAGCGGGAGCTCTCGAGCAGTACTTC; J gene: TRBJ2-7; V gene: TRBV7-2; clone size: medium-sized; D gene: TRBD2
CDR3 protein: CASSPPSGRSGANVLTF; CDR3 DNA: TGTGCCAGTAGTCCCCCATCTGGACGGTCTGGGGCCAACGTCCTGACTTTC; J gene: TRBJ2-6; V gene: TRBV19; clone size: many; D gene: NA
CDR3 protein: CSARDRPSSGELFF; CDR3 DNA: TGCAGTGCTAGAGATCGACCTAGTTCCGGGGAGCTGTTTTTT; J gene: TRBJ2-2; V gene: TRBV20-1; clone size: many; D gene: NA
CDR3 protein: CSVDSQGKAEAFF; CDR3 DNA: TGCAGCGTTGATTCTCAGGGGAAGGCTGAAGCTTTCTTT; J gene: TRBJ1-1; V gene: TRBV29-1; clone size: many; D gene: NA